This T cell receptor beta chain appears in the sequencing data of a study of vaccination and CD4 T cells after COVID-19 (dated by TCRdb to the early 2020s). Concerning the study at large: Convalescent patients had a positive SARS-CoV-2 result on nasal swab PCR, and of these patients, 8 or 9 had mild disease and one had severe disease. In around 9 COVID-19 convalescent patients and a few infection-naive healthy vaccine recipients, researchers compared the spike-specific CD4+ TCR repertoire from before mRNA vaccination with the repertoire from after. Six males and four females were included in the convalescent cohort, with two Hispanic individuals, seven Caucasians, two Asians and one multiracial person represented. Participants received two doses of either the Pfizer-BioNTech BNT162b2 vaccine (n=8) or the Moderna mRNA-1273 vaccine (n=2). For stimulating the cultures, overlapping spike peptide pools were used, derived from SARS-CoV-2 as well as from the common cold coronaviruses HCoV-NL63, HCoV-OC43 and HCoV-229E. Post-COVID blood samples were collected from convalescent patients a median of around 100 days after diagnosis, with a range of roughly 30 to 161 days. Control cultures used a CEFX viral epitope pool as positive control, an HIV-1 Nef peptide pool as negative control, or no peptide. Post-vaccine blood samples were collected a median of about 69 days after the second vaccine dose, ranging from roughly 12 to 250 days. Results the study describes overall, beyond this receptor: Among the post-vaccine SARS-CoV-2-reactive clones in convalescent patients, a median approximately 90% showed up only after vaccination, which suggests vaccine-specific priming. Nearly all vaccine-specific clones in convalescent patients (304 of 307) were mono-reactive for SARS-CoV-2 spike rather than cross-reactive with common cold coronaviruses. Although the median number of SARS-CoV-2-reactive clonotypes went up from more than 20 after infection to 38 after vaccination, the increase was not significant. Relatively few convalescent patients were included in the study, and early timepoints after natural infection were not analyzed.

The treatment or condition label for this specimen denotes: approximately 9-day PBMC culture with coronavirus spike peptide pools or control peptides (ViraFEST assay). The ViraFEST assay, used in the study, expanded antigen-specific T cells with peptide pools and then identified the expanded clonotypes through TCR sequencing. The positive SARS-CoV-2 PCR tests of the convalescent patients were dated from March to December 2020, before the Alpha, Beta and Delta variants emerged in the United States. Over 1.5 million PBMCs per well were cultured in IMDM with roughly 5.2% human AB serum and approximately 10 IU/ml IL-2, plus 10 ug/ml peptide pools. Half of the culture medium was replaced with fresh IL-2-containing medium on days 3 and 7. Once the cells had been in culture for about 10 days, the EasySep CD4+ T cell isolation kit was used to isolate CD4+ T cells by negative selection. Ficoll-Paque Plus gradient centrifugation was used to isolate PBMCs from whole blood, and the isolated PBMCs were then either used fresh or cryopreserved at -140C. Culture conditions were generally each tested in triplicate wells.

The library was generated by PCR. DNA from cultured CD4+ T cells was subjected to TCR sequencing with the Oncomine TCR Beta short-read assay at the Johns Hopkins FTIC core. The QIAamp micro DNA kit was used to extract genomic DNA from the cultured CD4+ T cells. Oncomine TCR Beta libraries from cultured CD4+ T cells were pooled with unique dual indexes and sequenced on an Illumina iSeq 100. The study's own analysis went as follows. Non-productive sequences were removed, and CDR3s not starting with C, not ending with F or W, or shorter than 7 amino acids were discarded. The MANAFEST web application identified antigen-specific clonotypes by comparing peptide-stimulated wells against reference wells and other culture wells. For a clone to be called positive, the clone needed an FDR below 0.05, an odds ratio above 5, and a productive frequency above 0.1% in at least two of three replicate wells. Cross-reactive clonotypes were defined as significantly expanded in both SARS-CoV-2 spike wells and at least one common cold coronavirus spike condition. CDR3 homology was assessed with Levenshtein distances (stringdist) and unrooted phylogenetic trees (ape) in R version 3.6.1. Starting from the raw public reads, TCRdb applied fastp trimming at Q25, assembled clones with MiXCR and retained in-frame beta chains. Rows are unified per CDR3 protein, each entry keeping the most common DNA and genes. These V and J calls rely on TCRdb rather than the paper's analysis. Here the sample has more than 9,000 distinct CDR3 sequences; around two fifths occur a single time. Jointly, the top ten make up 23% of the sample.

In this sample, this clonotype turned up a few times. No antigen is known for it. The input lacks base qualities; no much larger clone sits a single base away. The CDR3 contains 13 residues, cysteine and phenylalanine counted. Here the CDR3 DNA is all that survives: 39 bases in frame from base 1. At the junction V is shortened by 1 base and J by 5 bases, with 8 bases in between. The germline V gene supplies CDR1 SGHAT and CDR2 FQNNGV. The TCR originated in a human donor with COVID-19. Input material: cultured CD4+ T cells from blood. The chain couples TRBV11-2 to TRBJ2-5; the D gene lacks a confident call. In nucleotide form, the sequence is TGTGCCAGCAGCTTAGGGGTTAGGGAGACCCAGTACTTC. Its translation is CASSLGVRETQYF.